One and the same sample provided the 20 T cell receptor beta chains below, sequenced in a study of spatial heterogeneity in lung cancer. One entry per CDR3 protein results from TCRdb running MiXCR on the 5' RACE reads. Of under 150,000 distinct CDR3 sequences in the sample, more than 10% were seen once. Time point described: blood at routine non-recurrence follow-up after resection. No cells were sorted before sequencing. The whole RNA sequenced was extracted from tumor, nontumor lung or frozen PBMC. Source: PBMCs, taken at follow-up. Receptors originate from a male donor with early-stage non-small cell lung cancer.

This clonotype was seen ten or more times. The CDR3 DNA reads TGCAGCGTTGAAAGTAGGGGGGCCTCAACTAATGAAAAACTGTTTTTT. It specifies CSVESRGASTNEKLFF. This rearrangement joins TRBV29-1 to TRBJ1-4; D may be TRBD1 (6 bases). The length of the CDR3 is 16 residues. Germline V gene sequence: CDR1 SQVTM, CDR2 ANQGSEA. V was pared by 2 bases and J by 0 bases, with 13 bases between.

This clonotype turned up a few times. The chain is built from TRBV25-1 and TRBJ2-2; D gene unclear. This CDR3 has 14 amino acids. Trimming cost V 1 base and J 1 base, with 4 bases left between them. The germline CDR1 and CDR2 sequences are MGHDK and SYGVNS. The CDR3 DNA reads TGTGCCAGCAGTGAATCCAGGAACACCGGGGAGCTGTTTTTT. Translated: CASSESRNTGELFF. The whole variable domain, remainder taken from reference TRBV25-1 and TRBJ2-2, is EADIYQTPRYLVIGTGKKITLECSQTMGHDKMYWYQQDPGMELHLIHYSYGVNSTEKGDLSSESTVSRIRTEHFPLTLESARPSHTSQYLCASSESRNTGELFFGEGSRLTVL.

This clonotype was counted between two and nine times. For the CDR3, the DNA is TGTGCCAGCAGCCAACCGGGACTAGCTGAGTACGAGCAGTACTTC. Its protein is CASSQPGLAEYEQYF. The chain recombines TRBV7-2 with TRBJ2-7; the match to TRBD2 covers 9 bases. The CDR3 is made up of 15 amino acids. Germline V gene sequence: CDR1 SGHTA, CDR2 FQGNSA. Losses at the gene ends were 5 bases for V and 4 bases for J; bases not matched to a gene: 9.

V gene TRBV10-3 combines with J gene TRBJ2-2, with TRBD1 as a possible D gene (6 bases). V was trimmed by 5 bases and J by 0 bases, leaving 10 bases between them. Germline CDR1 and CDR2: ENHRY and SYGVKD. CDR3 length: 15 residues. In DNA, the CDR3 is TGTGCCATCAGTCAGGGACAAACGAACACCGGGGAGCTGTTTTTT. Translation: CAISQGQTNTGELFF.

This chain connects TRBV12-3 or TRBV12-4 to TRBJ1-5; D remains unclear. Trimming took 7 bases from V and 11 from J, leaving 18 bases between them. This CDR3 has 13 amino acids. This chain's CDR3 is CASTLGFALAQHF. As DNA, the CDR3 is TGTGCCAGCACCCTTGGGTTCGCCCTGGCCCAGCATTTT.

V gene TRBV4-1 combines with J gene TRBJ2-1; 16 nucleotides agree with TRBD2. The germline V gene has CDR1 MGHRA and CDR2 YSYEKL. The CDR3 loop spans 20 amino acids. V was clipped by 5 bases and J by 1 base; unmatched bases: 11. In DNA form, the CDR3 reads TGCGCCAGCAGCATAAACTCCGGGACTAGCGGGGGGGGTTCCTACAATGAGCAGTTCTTC. Translated: CASSINSGTSGGGSYNEQFF.

This clonotype has more than one count but fewer than ten. The rearrangement links TRBV5-1 to TRBJ1-1; the D gene is possibly TRBD1 (6 bases). Trimming shortened V by 1 base and J by 5 bases, and 12 bases separated the two germline ends. From germline, CDR1 is SGHRS and CDR2 YFSETQ. The CDR3 is 14 residues long. This CDR3 is CASSLLGAQTEAFF. The CDR3, as DNA: TGCGCCAGCAGCTTGCTGGGGGCGCAGACTGAAGCTTTCTTT.

The chain uses TRBV5-1 and TRBJ2-3; TRBD2 matches 8 bases. V trimming: 10 bases; J trimming: 1 base; junction bases outside the gene matches: 8. CDR1 and CDR2 from the germline V gene are SGHRS and YFSETQ. This CDR3 contains 14 residues. CDR3: CACSATSGTDTQYF. The CDR3 bases are TGCGCCTGCTCTGCGACTAGCGGCACAGATACGCAGTATTTT.

As to this clonotype: Being one base from a much bigger clone, this may be a read error. The V and J genes are TRBV18 and TRBJ2-3; D remains ambiguous. CDR1 and CDR2 from the germline V gene are KGHSH and LQKENI. The length of the CDR3 is 13 residues. CDR3 residues: CASSLPGTDMQYF. The CDR3 DNA reads TGTGCCAGCTCACTCCCCGGCACAGATATGCAGTATTTT. Using reference TRBV18 and TRBJ2-3 for the parts outside the CDR3, the full variable domain is NAGVMQNPRHLVRRRGQEARLRCSPMKGHSHVYWYRQLPEEGLKFMVYLQKENIIDESGMPKERFSAEFPKEGPSILRIQQVVRGDSAAYFCASSLPGTDMQYFGPGTRLTVL.

The chain carries TRBV20-1 and TRBJ1-5, with 7 bases matching TRBD1. With 0 bases clipped from V and 4 bases from J, the junction kept 12 bases outside the gene matches. The CDR3 totals 17 residues. Germline values: CDR1 DFQATT, CDR2 SNEGSKA (reference sequence). In nucleotides, the CDR3 is TGCAGTGCTAGAGATCCAAGGGACAGAAGAAATAATCAGCCCCAGCATTTT. Translation gives CSARDPRDRRNNQPQHF.

This clonotype was detected many times. The chain has TRBV16 and TRBJ1-5, with D uncertain. From germline, CDR1 is KGHSY and CDR2 FQNENV. This CDR3 comprises 15 residues. V lost 4 bases, J lost 0 bases, and 10 bases lay in between. In DNA form, the CDR3 reads TGTGCCAGCAGCCCAACGGGGATTAGCAATCAGCCCCAGCATTTT. Translated, it gives CASSPTGISNQPQHF.

There are many counts of this clonotype. The chain links TRBV28 to TRBJ1-5; tentatively, D is TRBD1 (5 bases). V gave up 3 bases and J gave up 2 bases, with 8 bases separating them. The CDR3 extends over 14 amino acids. Germline CDR1 reads MDHEN; CDR2 reads SYDVKM. CDR3 loop: CASSFWGGNQPQHF. The CDR3 DNA sequence: TGTGCCAGCAGTTTCTGGGGCGGCAATCAGCCCCAGCATTTT.

V and J are TRBV7-2 and TRBJ2-3, with D maybe TRBD2 (6 bases). Germline-derived CDR1 and CDR2 are SGHTA and FQGNSA. CDR3 length: 14 residues. Trimming stripped 2 bases from V and 5 bases from J, with 11 bases between. The chain's CDR3 is CASSLLRGGDTQYF. Here the CDR3 DNA reads TGTGCCAGCAGCTTACTGCGGGGTGGAGATACGCAGTATTTT. Looking up the rest from reference TRBV7-2 and TRBJ2-3 gives the full variable domain: GAGVSQSPSNKVTEKGKDVELRCDPISGHTALYWYRQSLGQGLEFLIYFQGNSAPDKSGLPSDRFSAERTGGSVSTLTIQRTQQEDSAVYLCASSLLRGGDTQYFGPGTRLTVL.

This clonotype was recorded at least ten times. The rearrangement links TRBV5-4 to TRBJ2-5; 7 bases are shared with TRBD2. The V segment lost 3 bases and the J segment 2 bases; nucleotides outside the gene matches: 10. Germline V gives CDR1 SGHNT, CDR2 YYREEE (reference sequence). The CDR3 is 16 residues long. CDR3 DNA sequence: TGTGCCAGCAGCTCTCCGGGGGAGGGGACTCAAGAGACCCAGTACTTC. Protein: CASSSPGEGTQETQYF. The complete variable domain, with remaining parts taken from reference TRBV5-4 and TRBJ2-5, reads ETGVTQSPTHLIKTRGQQVTLRCSSQSGHNTVSWYQQALGQGPQFIFQYYREEENGRGNFPPRFSGLQFPNYSSELNVNALELDDSALYLCASSSPGEGTQETQYFGPGTRLLVL.

This clonotype was seen at least ten times. This rearrangement joins TRBV20-1 to TRBJ1-5; D is uncertain. This CDR3 is built from 11 residues. CDR1 and CDR2 from the germline V gene are DFQATT and SNEGSKA (reference sequence). The germline V and J ends were trimmed by 3 bases and 6 bases, with 6 bases remaining between them. This CDR3 is CSASSGQPQHF. As DNA, the CDR3 is TGCAGTGCTAGCAGCGGTCAGCCCCAGCATTTT.

The chain carries TRBV20-1 and TRBJ2-5; D not certain. V lost 3 bases to trimming and J lost 5 bases, with 13 bases between them. The CDR3 totals 13 residues. Germline V gene sequence: CDR1 DFQATT, CDR2 SNEGSKA (reference sequence). In DNA form, the CDR3 reads TGCAGTGCTAGTAAGGAGTTAATGGAGACCCAGTACTTC. It is translated as CSASKELMETQYF.

This clonotype was counted many times. The chain has TRBV7-8 and TRBJ2-4; 7 nucleotides line up with TRBD1. The ends lost 5 bases at V and 1 base at J; junction bases unmatched: 2. CDR3 length: 14 residues. Germline CDR1 is SGHVS and CDR2 is FQNEAQ. For the CDR3, the DNA is TGTGCCAGCAGCCCGGGACAGGCCAAAAACATTCAGTACTTC. This codes for CASSPGQAKNIQYF.

The sample holds a few counts of this clonotype. The chain uses TRBV6-6 and TRBJ1-6; 7 bases align to TRBD1. The trim removed 2 bases at V and 6 bases at J, leaving 4 bases unmatched. The germline CDR1 and CDR2 sequences are MNHNY and SVGAGI (reference sequence). This CDR3 has 15 amino acids. The CDR3 loop is CASSYGTAGNSPLHF. DNA for the CDR3: TGTGCCAGCAGTTACGGGACAGCGGGTAATTCACCCCTCCACTTT.

The chain is built from TRBV29-1 and TRBJ2-3, with a weak D call TRBD1 (6 bases). With 3 bases removed from V and 1 base from J, the gap between germline ends came to 11 bases. CDR1 and CDR2 (germline): SQVTM, ANQGSEA. The length of the CDR3 is 14 residues. The CDR3 sequence is CSVERGIGTDTQYF. The CDR3 DNA reads TGCAGCGTTGAGAGGGGGATTGGCACAGATACGCAGTATTTT.

V usage is TRBV28 and J usage is TRBJ2-3; D not certain. Germline V gene lookup returns CDR1 MDHEN and CDR2 SYDVKM. This CDR3 spans 12 amino acids. Trimming cost V 10 bases and J 2 bases, with 10 bases left between them. The CDR3 bases are TGTGCCACCTTGACTTACACAGATACGCAGTATTTT. Protein product: CATLTYTDTQYF.